Listed here is a single T cell receptor beta chain. Trimming took 5 bases from V and 8 from J; bases not matched to a gene: 3. Germline CDR1 is SGHVS and CDR2 is FNYEAQ. The CDR3 is made up of 12 amino acids. 60 Vbeta and 13 Jbeta primers were used in PCR. The repertoire was sequenced with immunoSEQ multiplex PCR; TCRdb's copy has only in-frame clones and lacks some. The data contain around 99,000 clones, around 76% of them singletons. This entry belongs to a study of cytomegalovirus exposure and HLA in healthy donors. This sequence was found in a young man in good health and CMV-seropositive. This chain connects TRBV7-6 to TRBJ2-4, with 7 bases fitting TRBD1. The sample was PBMCs. The CDR3 region has the DNA TGTGCCAGCAGCCATACAGGGGACATTCAGTACTTC. Its translation is CASSHTGDIQYF. The variable domain in full, with the rest retrieved from reference TRBV7-6 and TRBJ2-4, is GAGVSQSPRYKVTKRGQDVALRCDPISGHVSLYWYRQALGQGPEFLTYFNYEAQQDKSGLPNDRFSAERPEGSISTLTIQRTEQRDSAMYRCASSHTGDIQYFGAGTRLSVL.